The 25 T cell receptor beta chains below come from one sample, sequenced in a study of T cell repertoires in cytomegalovirus infection. These TCRs' antigens remain unknown. In TCRdb, the reads were re-called with MiXCR into one record per CDR3 protein. The profile shows about 52,000 distinct CDR3 sequences, less than 20% of them singletons. This specimen was CD8+ T cells from cultured PBMCs, taken from culture after CMV antigen stimulation. All receptors derive from a human donor in good health (CMV status not recorded). Some clones in this sample may be carry-over from other donors' samples.

The table lists this clonotype with a few counts. This chain joins TRBV7-8 and TRBJ2-7; 8 nucleotides align to TRBD1. This CDR3 contains 16 residues. J gave up 2 bases and V 1 base, and 7 bases lay outside the gene matches. CDR1 SGHVS and CDR2 FQNEAQ come from the germline V gene. CDR3 DNA sequence: TGTGCCAGCAGCTTAGAGTTCGGACAGGGCGCCTACGAGCAGTACTTC. Translated, it gives CASSLEFGQGAYEQYF.

The V gene is TRBV7-9, the J gene TRBJ2-5, with TRBD2 matching over 12 bases. V trimming: 3 bases; J trimming: 1 base; junction bases outside the gene matches: 15. The CDR3 consists of 20 residues. Germline values: CDR1 SEHNR, CDR2 FQNEAQ (reference sequence). CDR3 sequence (DNA): TGTGCCAGCAGCTTTCCTAGCGGGGGGGCCACAGCATTCGTCCAAGAGACCCAGTACTTC. This translates into CASSFPSGGATAFVQETQYF. The full variable domain, in which reference TRBV7-9 and TRBJ2-5 provide the parts outside the CDR3, is DTGVSQNPRHKITKRGQNVTFRCDPISEHNRLYWYRQTLGQGPEFLTYFQNEAQLEKSRLLSDRFSAERPKGSFSTLEIQRTEQGDSAMYLCASSFPSGGATAFVQETQYFGPGTRLLVL.

This clonotype was seen a few times. The chain carries TRBV6-2 or TRBV6-3 and TRBJ1-1, with a weak D call TRBD1 (6 bases). The CDR3 extends over 16 amino acids. Trimming pared 2 bases from V and 6 bases from J, leaving 19 bases between. Looked up from germline, CDR1 is MNHEY and CDR2 is SVGEGT. The CDR3 sequence: CASSYAGTTGKAEAFF. CDR3 DNA sequence: TGTGCCAGCAGTTACGCCGGTACCACAGGGAAGGCTGAAGCTTTCTTT.

V gene TRBV7-9 combines with J gene TRBJ2-1, with TRBD2 matching 11 bases. The CDR3 is 17 residues long. Germline values: CDR1 SEHNR, CDR2 FQNEAQ (reference sequence). Germline trimming cut 5 bases from V and 6 bases from J; bases unmatched to any gene: 12. The CDR3: CASSPRRTSGLGNEQFF. The CDR3 nucleotides read TGTGCCAGCAGCCCGAGACGGACTAGCGGGTTAGGCAATGAGCAGTTCTTC.

This clonotype appeared many times. V and J are TRBV4-1 and TRBJ2-7; no clear D. CDR3 length: 14 residues. The V and J ends lost 3 bases and 0 bases respectively, with 9 bases between them. Germline V gene sequence: CDR1 MGHRA, CDR2 YSYEKL. The CDR3 here is CASSHLDGSYEQYF. In nucleotides, the CDR3 is TGCGCCAGCAGCCATCTGGACGGCTCCTACGAGCAGTACTTC.

The chain is built from TRBV7-6 and TRBJ1-1; TRBD1 matches 11 bases. The germline CDR1 and CDR2 sequences are SGHVS and FNYEAQ. The CDR3 has 14 amino acids. Trimming cost V 5 bases and J 5 bases; bases outside gene matches: 4. CDR3 sequence reads: CASSGTGGRTEAFF. The CDR3 DNA is TGTGCCAGCAGCGGGACAGGGGGAAGGACTGAAGCTTTCTTT.

The chain recombines TRBV6-1 with TRBJ2-5; D remains ambiguous. The V end was cut by 7 bases, the J end by 3 bases, with 18 bases between. CDR1 is MNHNS and CDR2 is SASEGT in the germline V gene. This CDR3 has 15 amino acids. This chain's CDR3 is CASTPAIWPEETQYF. CDR3 DNA sequence: TGTGCCAGCACCCCAGCCATATGGCCGGAAGAGACCCAGTACTTC.

This clonotype was recorded a few times. This chain's CDR3 is CASWGGTNQPQHF. The CDR3 nucleotides read TGTGCCAGTTGGGGGGGTACTAATCAGCCCCAGCATTTT. The chain employs TRBV6-5 and TRBJ1-5; a possible D gene is TRBD1 (5 bases). V was cut by 9 bases and J by 4 bases, with 13 bases left in between. Germline assignment: CDR1 MNHEY and CDR2 SVGAGI. The CDR3 length is 13 residues.

This clonotype has only a few counts. The chain has TRBV7-2 and TRBJ2-7; D not resolved. This CDR3 is built from 12 residues. V shed 6 bases and J shed 2 bases, with 8 bases lying between them. The germline V gene encodes CDR1 SGHTA and CDR2 FQGNSA. This chain's CDR3 is CASSTGAYEQYF. In DNA, the CDR3 is TGTGCCAGCAGTACTGGGGCCTACGAGCAGTACTTC.

V is TRBV7-3 and J is TRBJ2-3, with TRBD2 matching over 8 bases. The CDR3 length is 19 residues. Germline CDR1 and CDR2: SGHTA and FQGTGA. V shed 5 bases and J 6 bases; nucleotides not matched to a gene: 22. The CDR3 DNA reads TGTGCCAGCAGCCCAGCCGGACCGGACTCCGGGGGGGCTCGGGATACGCAGTATTTT. Amino acids: CASSPAGPDSGGARDTQYF.

This clonotype has just a few counts. The V gene is TRBV4-3, the J gene TRBJ2-1; D perhaps matches TRBD1 (6 bases). Trimming took off 0 bases at V and 8 bases at J, with 20 bases between the two ends. The germline V gene encodes CDR1 LGHNA and CDR2 YSLEER. This CDR3 spans 17 amino acids. The CDR3 protein is CASSQETWTVSLDEQFF. The CDR3 DNA follows: TGCGCCAGCAGCCAAGAAACTTGGACAGTGTCCCTGGATGAGCAGTTCTTC.

This clonotype was detected many times. The chain combines TRBV7-2 with TRBJ2-5, with TRBD1 matching 7 bases. The CDR3 has 13 residues. V dropped 5 bases and J dropped 5; count of bases not matched to a gene: 5. The germline gives CDR1 SGHTA, CDR2 FQGNSA. The chain's CDR3 is CASSPTGMETQYF. The CDR3 DNA is TGTGCCAGCAGCCCGACAGGGATGGAGACCCAGTACTTC.

This chain uses TRBV4-1 with TRBJ1-2; D not resolved. There are 16 residues in the CDR3. CDR1 is MGHRA, CDR2 YSYEKL, per germline. Trimming took 0 bases from V and 2 from J, leaving 13 bases between them. The CDR3 DNA reads as TGCGCCAGCAGCCAAGATCCCGGCGGCCTAAACTATGGCTACACCTTC. Translating it yields CASSQDPGGLNYGYTF.

This chain joins TRBV5-6 and TRBJ2-5; maybe TRBD1 (6 bases). V was cut by 1 base and J by 3 bases, with 7 bases left in between. The CDR3 is 13 amino acids. CDR1 is SGHDT, CDR2 YYEEEE, per germline. In DNA form, the CDR3 reads TGTGCCAGCAGCTTGACAGGGAAAGAGACCCAGTACTTC. It codes for CASSLTGKETQYF.

This clonotype was seen a few times. This chain connects TRBV20-1 to TRBJ1-1, with D possibly matching TRBD1 (5 bases). Germline V gene data show CDR1 as DFQATT and CDR2 as SNEGSKA (reference sequence). The CDR3 length is 13 residues. The V end was cut by 0 bases, the J end by 5 bases, with 10 bases between. The CDR3 DNA follows: TGCAGTGCTAGAGATCTAGAGGGGACTGAAGCTTTCTTT. Its protein product is CSARDLEGTEAFF.

In its sample, this clonotype was seen a few times. The rearrangement joins TRBV10-3 to TRBJ1-2; D uncertain. The CDR3 contains 13 residues. V lost 7 bases to trimming and J lost 8 bases, with 17 bases between them. Germline assignment: CDR1 ENHRY and CDR2 SYGVKD. CDR3 sequence (DNA): TGTGCCATCAAAGCGGCGGCTCCCGACGGCTACACCTTC. Translating gives CAIKAAAPDGYTF.

The CDR3 protein is CSISLVGYEKLFF. For the CDR3, the DNA is TGCAGTATCTCCCTAGTGGGTTATGAAAAACTGTTTTTT. The gene calls are TRBV20-1 and TRBJ1-4, with D unclear. The germline V and J ends were trimmed by 8 bases and 6 bases, with 16 bases remaining between them. Germline lookup yields CDR1 DFQATT and CDR2 SNEGSKA (reference sequence). The CDR3 totals 13 residues.

This chain joins TRBV12-3 or TRBV12-4 and TRBJ1-3; perhaps TRBD1 as D (6 bases). The V end lost 5 bases, the J end lost 0 bases, and 14 bases lay between the germline ends. The CDR3 covers 16 residues. CDR3 bases: TGTGCCAGCAGTGCGGACGGGACATTCTCTGGAAACACCATATATTTT. This translates into CASSADGTFSGNTIYF.

This clonotype came up a few times. The chain recombines TRBV7-9 with TRBJ1-2; 9 bases are shared with TRBD1. Germline CDR1 SEHNR, CDR2 FQNEAQ (reference sequence). This CDR3 is built from 17 residues. The junction had 10 bases not matched to a gene; V was cut back by 5 bases and J by 0 bases. The CDR3 region is CASSARTGDGANYGYTF. In DNA, the CDR3 is TGTGCCAGCAGCGCCCGGACAGGGGATGGAGCTAACTATGGCTACACCTTC. Full variable domain (outside the CDR3, taken from reference TRBV7-9 and TRBJ1-2): DTGVSQNPRHKITKRGQNVTFRCDPISEHNRLYWYRQTLGQGPEFLTYFQNEAQLEKSRLLSDRFSAERPKGSFSTLEIQRTEQGDSAMYLCASSARTGDGANYGYTFGSGTRLTVV.

A remark on this clonotype: This CDR3 is missing its conserved last phenylalanine or tryptophan, likely due to a read error. It is unclear where the CDR3 begins or ends on the DNA, so no DNA is shown, and the CDR3 is as TCRdb lists it. This chain connects TRBV7-2 to TRBJ2-4; TRBD1 reflects the table's D call only, with no check against the DNA. The CDR3 length is 8 residues, termini included. Germline CDR1 and CDR2: SGHTA and FQGNSA. CDR3 sequence reads: CASSLTTG.

A few counts support this clonotype. The rearrangement joins TRBV7-2 to TRBJ2-2; 8 bases agree with TRBD1. This CDR3 has 15 residues. The J segment lost 4 bases and the V segment lost 2 bases, leaving 3 bases of the junction unmatched. Germline assignment: CDR1 SGHTA and CDR2 FQGNSA. For the CDR3, the DNA is TGTGCCAGCAGCTTAATACAGGGGGGCACCGGGGAGCTGTTTTTT. Amino acids: CASSLIQGGTGELFF.

The chain employs TRBV7-9 and TRBJ2-1, with D unclear. Germline V gene sequence: CDR1 SEHNR, CDR2 FQNEAQ (reference sequence). CDR3 length equals 16 residues. V lost 5 bases and J lost 0, with 14 bases in between. The CDR3 DNA follows: TGTGCCAGCAGCCCCGATTCGGGTACCTCCTACAATGAGCAGTTCTTC. Translation gives CASSPDSGTSYNEQFF.

This clonotype was counted between two and nine times. The chain recombines TRBV23-1 with TRBJ2-7; a possible D gene is TRBD2 (5 bases). TRBV23-1 is labeled an ORF, and its function is uncertain. The germline V and J ends were trimmed by 7 bases and 5 bases, with 12 bases remaining between them. The CDR3 length is 12 residues. This CDR3 is CASIGSGNEQYF. CDR3 in DNA: TGCGCCAGCATAGGTTCGGGGAACGAGCAGTACTTC.

This clonotype was found a few times. V is TRBV7-6 and J is TRBJ1-1; no clear D gene. This CDR3 has 11 residues. The germline CDR1 and CDR2 sequences are SGHVS and FNYEAQ. The V end lost 7 bases, the J end lost 4 bases, and 7 bases lay between the germline ends. The CDR3 is CASTKVTEAFF. DNA for the CDR3: TGTGCCAGCACTAAGGTCACTGAAGCTTTCTTT. Supplemented by reference TRBV7-6 and TRBJ1-1, the full variable domain reads GAGVSQSPRYKVTKRGQDVALRCDPISGHVSLYWYRQALGQGPEFLTYFNYEAQQDKSGLPNDRFSAERPEGSISTLTIQRTEQRDSAMYRCASTKVTEAFFGQGTRLTVV.

The chain recombines TRBV7-2 with TRBJ2-3, with D uncertain. From germline, CDR1 is SGHTA and CDR2 FQGNSA. The ends were cut back, 4 bases at V and 6 bases at J, with 8 bases in the middle. There are 12 residues in the CDR3. This CDR3 is CASSWTRDTQYF. CDR3 bases: TGTGCCAGCAGCTGGACGCGGGATACGCAGTATTTT. The whole variable domain, filled in from reference TRBV7-2 and TRBJ2-3, reads GAGVSQSPSNKVTEKGKDVELRCDPISGHTALYWYRQSLGQGLEFLIYFQGNSAPDKSGLPSDRFSAERTGGSVSTLTIQRTQQEDSAVYLCASSWTRDTQYFGPGTRLTVL.